This T cell receptor (beta chain) comes out of a study of shared clonotypes between healthy human individuals. Broader study findings: Depth of sequencing was expected to influence donor clonotype sharing.

The repertoire was sequenced with immunoSEQ multiplex PCR; TCRdb's copy has only in-frame clones and lacks some. Here the sample spans 2 million or so clones, roughly 94% being singletons. This CDR3 is built from 15 residues. V was shortened by 0 bases and J by 2 bases, with 9 bases between the two germline ends. CDR1 is MNHEY and CDR2 is SVGAGI in the germline V gene. A word on this clone: Its antigen is still unknown.

This chain joins TRBV6-5 and TRBJ2-3; no clear D gene. This TCR was recovered from a man aged 18 to 30 in good health. The sequenced sample was naive CD4+ T cells sorted from blood. Subset of the sample: CD45RA+ positively selected. CDR3 residues: CASSYSGEYTDTQYF. In DNA, the CDR3 is TGTGCCAGCAGTTACTCTGGGGAATACACAGATACGCAGTATTTT.